Described below is a single T cell receptor beta chain sequence and its context. The target antigen is unknown. The data were obtained in a study of graft-versus-host responses after intestinal transplantation. Background on the study: All recipients got anti-thymocyte globulin induction, then tacrolimus and steroids for approximately 3 years. Findings of the study overall: Analysis identified GvH clones in recipient marrow, with some appearing first in ileum or blood. Those patients showing graft-donor T cell macrochimerism displayed high graft-versus-host to host-versus-graft clonal ratios in allografts.

The CDR3 has 13 residues. V lost 5 bases and J 1 base, leaving 9 bases between the germline ends. From germline, CDR1 is SGDLS and CDR2 YYNGEE. Only in-frame clones appear in the TCRdb table, and some are missing; sequencing was by immunoSEQ multiplex PCR. The sample lists about 88,000 clones; about 94% were seen once. This sequence was found in a human donor who was the organ donor for an intestinal transplant. J is TRBJ1-2 and V is TRBV9; the D is unclear. Sequencing was performed on unstimulated CD4+ T cells sorted from spleen or lymph node cells, taken before transplant. CDR3 nucleotides: TGTGCCAGCAGACGCGCGGGTAACTATGGCTACACCTTC. Amino acid sequence: CASRRAGNYGYTF.